One and the same sample provided the 32 T cell receptor beta chains below, sequenced in a study of cytomegalovirus exposure and HLA in healthy donors. The PCR contained 60 Vbeta and 13 Jbeta primers. The repertoire was sequenced with immunoSEQ multiplex PCR; TCRdb's copy has only in-frame clones and lacks some. The repertoire includes some 110,000 clones, roughly 70% of them detected once, and 1.5% to 2% sits in the top ten. The sample taken for sequencing was PBMCs. The source of these receptors is a woman aged 18-29 years in good health and CMV-seronegative.

The chain couples TRBV7-8 to TRBJ1-1, with 7 bases matching TRBD1. Trimming cost V 6 bases and J 2 bases; bases outside gene matches: 6. Germline CDR1 reads SGHVS; CDR2 reads FQNEAQ. The length of the CDR3 is 14 residues. The CDR3 region has the DNA TGTGCCAGCAGTTCTGACAGGGCAAACACTGAAGCTTTCTTT. This codes for CASSSDRANTEAFF.

The rearrangement links TRBV5-1 to TRBJ2-2; D call uncertain. V lost 1 base and J lost 3, with 4 bases in between. This CDR3 has 13 residues. Germline CDR1 reads SGHRS; CDR2 reads YFSETQ. This CDR3 reads CASSLLDTGELFF. The CDR3, as DNA: TGCGCCAGCAGCTTGTTAGACACCGGGGAGCTGTTTTTT.

The rearrangement joins TRBV5-6 to TRBJ1-5, with D hard to call. CDR1 and CDR2 (germline): SGHDT, YYEEEE. This CDR3 is 12 amino acids long. Deletions cut 2 bases from V and 3 bases from J, with 3 bases between. CDR3 in amino acids: CASSFLNQPQHF. The CDR3 DNA reads TGTGCCAGCAGCTTTCTCAATCAGCCCCAGCATTTT.

This clone came up a few times. This rearrangement joins TRBV7-9 to TRBJ2-1; TRBD1 is a possible D gene (6 bases). V gave up 7 bases and J gave up 0 bases, with 16 bases separating them. The CDR3 is 16 residues long. Germline CDR1 SEHNR, CDR2 FQNEAQ (reference sequence). Written as DNA, the CDR3 is TGTGCCAGCATCCCCCCTGGGACAAGCTCCTACAATGAGCAGTTCTTC. It translates to CASIPPGTSSYNEQFF.

This chain connects TRBV6-5 to TRBJ2-1, with 9 nucleotides matching TRBD2. The V segment lost 0 bases and the J segment 10 bases; nucleotides outside the gene matches: 10. Per the germline V gene, CDR1 is MNHEY and CDR2 is SVGAGI. The CDR3 is 16 residues long. CDR3 coding DNA: TGTGCCAGCAGTTACTCTGTGTTAGCGGGGGCCACCGAGCAGTTCTTC. Its protein product is CASSYSVLAGATEQFF.

The rearrangement links TRBV30 to TRBJ1-4, with D possibly being TRBD1 (6 bases). With 3 bases removed from V and 5 bases from J, the gap between germline ends came to 31 bases. CDR3 length: 20 residues. Germline CDR1 reads GTSNPN; CDR2 reads SVGIG (reference sequence). The CDR3 coding sequence is TGTGCCTGGAGATCAGGGCCTCAGACAGGCCAAGCCAACTCCAATGAAAAACTGTTTTTT. It specifies CAWRSGPQTGQANSNEKLFF.

The chain combines TRBV25-1 with TRBJ2-2; 9 bases fit TRBD1. This CDR3 comprises 17 residues. The J segment lost 5 bases and the V segment lost 3 bases, leaving 10 bases of the junction unmatched. Germline V gene data show CDR1 as MGHDK and CDR2 as SYGVNS. CDR3 nucleotide sequence: TGTGCCAGCAGTGATGCGACAGGGGGGAGTAGTACCGGGGAGCTGTTTTTT. Encoded protein: CASSDATGGSSTGELFF.

V is TRBV7-9 and J is TRBJ2-7; D gene ambiguous. V was trimmed by 2 bases and J by 12 bases, leaving 14 bases between them. CDR1 is SEHNR and CDR2 is FQNEAQ in the germline V gene (reference sequence). CDR3 length: 12 residues. CDR3 sequence: CASSLFTSESYF. Here the CDR3 DNA reads TGTGCCAGCAGCTTATTTACCTCCGAGTCGTACTTC.

The gene calls are TRBV6-6 and TRBJ1-2, with D possibly TRBD1 on 5 matching bases. CDR1 is MNHNY, CDR2 SVGAGI, per germline (reference sequence). The germline V and J ends were trimmed by 7 bases and 6 bases, with 18 bases remaining between them. This CDR3 is built from 14 residues. Here the CDR3 reads CASTLGGGGNGYTF. For the CDR3, the DNA is TGTGCCAGCACGCTGGGGGGGGGAGGAAATGGCTACACCTTC.

The chain has TRBV18 and TRBJ2-1, with 11 nucleotides matching TRBD2. This CDR3 has 16 residues. Unmatched junction bases numbered 10, after V lost 5 bases and J lost 7 bases. CDR1 is KGHSH and CDR2 is LQKENI in the germline V gene. CDR3 amino acids: CASSTNSGGAGNEQFF. The DNA of the CDR3 is TGTGCCAGCTCAACGAATAGCGGGGGGGCAGGTAATGAGCAGTTCTTC.

The chain couples TRBV5-6 to TRBJ2-3, with 8 bases aligning to TRBD2. The CDR3 consists of 15 residues. Germline loops: CDR1 SGHDT, CDR2 YYEEEE. The V segment lost 1 base and the J segment 3 bases; nucleotides outside the gene matches: 4. The CDR3 is CASSLRIAGTDTQYF. The CDR3 DNA reads as TGTGCCAGCAGCTTGCGGATAGCGGGAACAGATACGCAGTATTTT. Filled out from reference TRBV5-6 and TRBJ2-3, the complete variable domain reads DAGVTQSPTHLIKTRGQQVTLRCSPKSGHDTVSWYQQALGQGPQFIFQYYEEEERQRGNFPDRFSGHQFPNYSSELNVNALLLGDSALYLCASSLRIAGTDTQYFGPGTRLTVL.

V is TRBV28 and J is TRBJ1-3, with 7 bases aligning to TRBD1. The CDR3 has 15 amino acids. The V gene's germline CDR1 is MDHEN and CDR2 SYDVKM. The trim removed 1 base at V and 2 bases at J, leaving 2 bases unmatched. For the CDR3, the DNA is TGTGCCAGCAGTTTATCCCAGGGGGCTGGAAACACCATATATTTT. The encoded protein is CASSLSQGAGNTIYF.

The V gene is TRBV7-8, the J gene TRBJ1-6, with 7 bases lining up with TRBD1. Germline lookup yields CDR1 SGHVS and CDR2 FQNEAQ. This CDR3 has 17 amino acids. J gave up 0 bases and V 1 base, and 3 bases lay outside the gene matches. The CDR3 region has the DNA TGTGCCAGCAGCTTAGTGTCAGGGGGCTCCTATAATTCACCCCTCCACTTT. As protein: CASSLVSGGSYNSPLHF.

Of note for this clone: This specimen includes other DNA sequences encoding the same CDR3. The chain couples TRBV28 to TRBJ1-2, with D possibly being TRBD1 (5 bases). V lost 2 bases and J lost 1, with 8 bases in between. Germline CDR1 is MDHEN and CDR2 is SYDVKM. The CDR3 is 14 amino acids. CDR3 sequence: CASSLQGLNYGYTF. CDR3 nucleotide sequence: TGTGCCAGCAGTTTACAGGGCCTTAACTATGGCTACACCTTC.

The J gene is TRBJ1-2, the V gene TRBV9; D is perhaps TRBD1 (6 bases). Looked up from germline, CDR1 is SGDLS and CDR2 is YYNGEE. The CDR3 contains 16 residues. V gave up 2 bases and J gave up 0 bases, with 14 bases separating them. CDR3 residues: CASSVTSGTPNYGYTF. The CDR3, as DNA: TGTGCCAGCAGCGTGACATCCGGGACACCTAACTATGGCTACACCTTC.

The chain uses TRBV9 and TRBJ1-2; the match to TRBD1 covers 7 bases. Germline CDR1 SGDLS, CDR2 YYNGEE. After removal of 6 bases from V and 0 bases from J, the junction contained 14 bases not matched to a gene. The CDR3 contains 17 residues. CDR3 DNA sequence: TGTGCCAGCACCCCGTGGGGGACAGAGGGTTCTAACTATGGCTACACCTTC. It encodes CASTPWGTEGSNYGYTF.

V and J are TRBV11-1 and TRBJ2-7; TRBD2 matches 13 bases. Germline assignment: CDR1 SGHAT and CDR2 FQDESV (reference sequence). The V segment lost 3 bases and the J segment 3 bases; nucleotides outside the gene matches: 5. This CDR3 contains 16 residues. CDR3 DNA: TGTGCCAGCAGCTTCGGCGGGACTAGCGGGGTCTACGAGCAGTACTTC. Protein product: CASSFGGTSGVYEQYF.

The rearrangement joins TRBV7-3 to TRBJ2-1; possibly TRBD2 for D (5 bases). V was cut by 3 bases and J by 0 bases, with 21 bases left in between. The germline V gene encodes CDR1 SGHTA and CDR2 FQGTGA. CDR3 length: 19 residues. The CDR3 sequence: CASSFSPGILSSSYNEQFF. CDR3 DNA: TGTGCCAGCAGCTTTTCCCCGGGGATCCTTTCCAGCTCCTACAATGAGCAGTTCTTC.

This chain uses TRBV7-9 with TRBJ2-1, with 13 positions matching TRBD2. V lost 2 bases and J lost 5; bases outside the gene matches: 3. Per the germline V gene, CDR1 is SEHNR and CDR2 is FQNEAQ (reference sequence). The CDR3 runs 16 residues. CDR3 amino acids: CASSLQGLAGHNEQFF. DNA for the CDR3: TGTGCCAGCAGCTTACAGGGACTAGCGGGGCACAATGAGCAGTTCTTC. Complete variable domain (other parts from reference TRBV7-9 and TRBJ2-1): DTGVSQNPRHKITKRGQNVTFRCDPISEHNRLYWYRQTLGQGPEFLTYFQNEAQLEKSRLLSDRFSAERPKGSFSTLEIQRTEQGDSAMYLCASSLQGLAGHNEQFFGPGTRLTVL.

This chain joins TRBV10-3 and TRBJ2-7, with 7 bases fitting TRBD1. Germline V CDR1 and CDR2: ENHRY, SYGVKD. The CDR3 runs to 12 residues. The ends lost 8 bases at V and 5 bases at J; junction bases unmatched: 6. The CDR3 DNA sequence: TGTGCCATCGGGCGAACAGGGGACGAGCAGTACTTC. Translated: CAIGRTGDEQYF.

The rearrangement joins TRBV29-1 to TRBJ1-1; 8 bases align to TRBD1. The CDR3 spans 11 residues. Trimming took 4 bases from V and 10 from J; bases not matched to a gene: 5. The germline V gene has CDR1 SQVTM and CDR2 ANQGSEA. The CDR3 region has the DNA TGCAGCGTTGGACAGGGGATGGGAGCTTTCTTT. It yields the protein CSVGQGMGAFF.

The chain uses TRBV28 and TRBJ2-5, with a possible D match to TRBD2 (7 bases). Germline-derived CDR1 and CDR2 are MDHEN and SYDVKM. Trimming pared 10 bases from V and 4 bases from J, leaving 16 bases between. CDR3 size: 13 residues. The CDR3 sequence: CATARGPGETQYF. The CDR3, as DNA: TGTGCCACCGCGCGGGGGCCCGGAGAGACCCAGTACTTC.

The chain carries TRBV2 and TRBJ1-2; 8 bases agree with TRBD1. The V segment lost 7 bases and the J segment 4 bases; nucleotides outside the gene matches: 2. Germline V gives CDR1 SNHLY, CDR2 FYNNEI. The CDR3 loop spans 12 amino acids. The CDR3 DNA follows: TGTGCCAGCACGGACAGGGTCTATGGCTACACCTTC. Translating it yields CASTDRVYGYTF.

V and J are TRBV2 and TRBJ2-1; D might be TRBD2 (6 bases). V lost 1 base and J 0 bases, leaving 10 bases between the germline ends. Looked up from germline, CDR1 is SNHLY and CDR2 is FYNNEI. This CDR3 is built from 16 residues. The CDR3 DNA reads TGTGCCAGCAGTGAAGTGGAGGGGAGCTCCTACAATGAGCAGTTCTTC. This encodes CASSEVEGSSYNEQFF.

The J gene is TRBJ1-3, the V gene TRBV28, with 9 bases matching TRBD1. Per germline, CDR1 MDHEN and CDR2 SYDVKM. The V gene end was trimmed by 5 bases and the J gene end by 0 bases; junction bases not matched to a gene: 2. This CDR3 spans 15 amino acids. The CDR3 loop reads CASSRDRVSGNTIYF. CDR3 in DNA: TGTGCCAGCAGTAGGGACAGGGTCTCTGGAAACACCATATATTTT.

This clone is judged medium-sized. The genes are TRBV2 and TRBJ2-7, with TRBD2 as a possible D gene (6 bases). V lost 7 bases to trimming and J lost 3 bases, with 19 bases between them. The CDR3 contains 15 residues. Germline loops: CDR1 SNHLY, CDR2 FYNNEI. The CDR3 nucleotides are TGTGCCAGCAACCAAGTAGGGACGGGACTCTACGAGCAGTACTTC. It is translated as CASNQVGTGLYEQYF. The full variable domain, completed using reference TRBV2 and TRBJ2-7, is EPEVTQTPSHQVTQMGQEVILRCVPISNHLYFYWYRQILGQKVEFLVSFYNNEISEKSEIFDDQFSVERPDGSNFTLKIRSTKLEDSAMYFCASNQVGTGLYEQYFGPGTRLTVT.

The chain employs TRBV7-9 and TRBJ1-1; a possible D gene is TRBD1 (5 bases). From germline, CDR1 is SEHNR and CDR2 FQNEAQ (reference sequence). The CDR3 runs to 14 residues. V dropped 0 bases and J dropped 3 bases, with 8 bases sitting between them. Here the CDR3 reads CASSLALTDTEAFF. CDR3 nucleotides: TGTGCCAGCAGCTTAGCGCTGACAGACACTGAAGCTTTCTTT.

Only a few counts were recorded for this clone. The chain joins TRBV15 to TRBJ2-5; D perhaps matches TRBD1 (7 bases). The CDR3 runs 16 residues. Trimming removed 1 base from V and 5 bases from J, with 17 bases in between. Germline assignment: CDR1 LNHNV and CDR2 YYDKDF (reference sequence). DNA of the CDR3: TGTGCCACCAGCAGAGTGAGGGGACTCAGGGGGGAGACCCAGTACTTC. Its translation is CATSRVRGLRGETQYF.

The V gene is TRBV14, the J gene TRBJ1-5; no clear D. CDR1 is SGHDN and CDR2 is FVKESK in the germline V gene. The CDR3 loop spans 13 amino acids. V was trimmed by 0 bases and J by 5 bases, leaving 5 bases between them. Here the CDR3 reads CASSQDRYQPQHF. CDR3 nucleotide sequence: TGTGCCAGCAGCCAAGATCGGTATCAGCCCCAGCATTTT.

V and J are TRBV6-5 and TRBJ2-1; D possibly corresponds to TRBD1 (6 bases). The CDR3 is 16 amino acids. From germline, CDR1 is MNHEY and CDR2 SVGAGI. V lost 2 bases to trimming and J lost 4 bases, with 15 bases between them. The DNA for the CDR3 is TGTGCCAGCAGTTACGTTCTGGGGGCGAGGTACAATGAGCAGTTCTTC. This encodes CASSYVLGARYNEQFF.

The rearrangement links TRBV4-1 to TRBJ2-7, with 8 bases fitting TRBD1. Germline-derived CDR1 and CDR2 are MGHRA and YSYEKL. The CDR3 consists of 14 residues. J was trimmed by 2 bases and V by 4 bases; bases with no gene match: 4. The CDR3: CASSPRDRPYEQYF. The CDR3 coding sequence is TGCGCCAGCAGCCCACGGGACAGGCCCTACGAGCAGTACTTC.

J is TRBJ1-1 and V is TRBV28; the D is unclear. This CDR3 region has 12 residues. Per germline, CDR1 MDHEN and CDR2 SYDVKM. V shed 6 bases and J shed 4 bases, with 9 bases lying between them. The CDR3 loop reads CASRRIPTEAFF. The DNA of the CDR3 is TGTGCCAGCAGGAGGATTCCCACTGAAGCTTTCTTT.